This paragraph reports one T cell receptor (beta chain). Germline values: CDR1 SNHLY, CDR2 FYNNEI. CDR3 size: 13 residues. V lost 7 bases to trimming and J lost 6 bases; unmatched junction nucleotides: 6. The entry originates in a study of blood T cell repertoires in COVID-19. In the original workflow: Estimation of nucleated cell counts relied on the amplification of reference gene primers. Assay used: immunoSEQ multiplex PCR; TCRdb lists only in-frame clones, some missing. V and J calls and clone size follow that table, whereas D and trimming were derived from the DNA. The data hold 90,000 to 100,000 clones, with around 80% observed a single time.

The J gene is TRBJ2-1, the V gene TRBV2, with 7 bases aligning to TRBD2. Sequencing was performed on peripheral blood. The sequence derives from a man aged 55-75 years with acute or convalescent COVID-19. CDR3 protein: CASMLGEGNEQFF. For the CDR3, the DNA is TGTGCCAGCATGCTGGGGGAGGGCAATGAGCAGTTCTTC.